A selection of T cell receptor beta chains follows, all from one sample in a study of Graves' ophthalmopathy and Graves' hyperthyroidism. One entry per CDR3 protein results from TCRdb running MiXCR on the multiplex PCR reads. The sample holds some 520,000 distinct CDR3 sequences, roughly an eighth seen once. Sequenced material: blood. Receptor source: a young woman with Graves' ophthalmopathy. The CDR3 runs from the conserved cysteine through the conserved F or W. The order of the fields is J gene, V gene, D gene, clone size, CDR3 length, CDR3 DNA, CDR3 protein. D genes are given only for firm matches. Clone size is stated in some rows and not others, as once, few, many or a class when expanded.

>TRBJ2-7|TRBV29-1|.|many|13
TGCAGCGTTGACAGGGGCGGAAACTACGAGCAGTACTTC
CSVDRGGNYEQYF
>TRBJ2-5|TRBV24-1|.|many|16
TGTGCCACCGGTGAGGCTGGAGCGGGCCTCCAAGAGACCCAGTACTTC
CATGEAGAGLQETQYF
>TRBJ2-5|TRBV10-2|.|many|17
TGCGCCAGCACCGGGCCAGGCGGAACCAAGTACCAAGAGACCCAGTACTTC
CASTGPGGTKYQETQYF
>TRBJ1-2|TRBV30|.|.|14
TGTGCCTGGAGTGTACGGCGGATGGCGCATGGCTACACCTTC
CAWSVRRMAHGYTF
>TRBJ2-4|TRBV5-1|TRBD2|few|17
TGCGCCAGCAGCCCCCGTTTTGGAGCGGGAGTTGAGTGGATTAAGTACTTC
CASSPRFGAGVEWIKYF
>TRBJ2-2|TRBV12-3/TRBV12-4|.|.|15
TGTGCCAGCAGTTTTGTCCGGGGATCGAACGGGGAGCTGTTTTTT
CASSFVRGSNGELFF
>TRBJ1-6|TRBV11-2|.|.|16
TGTGCCAGCAGCCCCCGTACAGGTGCCCTTGGAGGGACCCTCCACTTT
CASSPRTGALGGTLHF
>TRBJ2-5|TRBV24-1|TRBD1|.|15
TGTGCCACCAGTGACCTGGGACAGGACCAAGAGACCCAGTACTTC
CATSDLGQDQETQYF
>TRBJ2-7|TRBV7-8|TRBD2|many|15
TGTGCCAGCAGCATGACTAGCGGGAGAGGGAACGAGCAGTACTTC
CASSMTSGRGNEQYF
>TRBJ2-2|TRBV27|.|many|14
TGTGCCAGCAGTTTAACCCCTGGCCCCGGGGAGCTGTTTTTT
CASSLTPGPGELFF
>TRBJ2-2|TRBV9|.|.|15
TGTGCCAGCAGGGCGCCGGGGGCCAACACCGGGGAGCTGTTTTTT
CASRAPGANTGELFF
>TRBJ1-2|TRBV6-1|.|many|12
TGTGCCAGCAACAGAGGGAGGCATGGCTACACCTTC
CASNRGRHGYTF
>TRBJ1-1|TRBV5-1|.|many|13
TGCGCCAGCAGCAGGGCCTCTAACACTGAAGCTTTCTTT
CASSRASNTEAFF
>TRBJ1-1|TRBV5-1|.|many|13
TGCGCCAGCAGCTTTACATCACTCGGGGGAGCTTTCTTT
CASSFTSLGGAFF
>TRBJ2-2|TRBV7-3|.|many|16
TGTGCCAGCAGCTTAATGGGGGGGCCGAACACCGGGGAGCTGTTTTTT
CASSLMGGPNTGELFF
>TRBJ2-2|TRBV7-2|.|many|13
TGTGCCAGCAGCTACGGAGGGATCGGGGAGCTGTTTTTT
CASSYGGIGELFF
>TRBJ2-5|TRBV7-3|.|many|16
TGTGCCAGCAGCTTATTAGGTCGGGGCGGGCAAGAGACCCAGTACTTC
CASSLLGRGGQETQYF
>TRBJ1-2|TRBV2|.|many|11
TGTGCCGGCTCGGGAAGAGGTGGCTACACCTTC
CAGSGRGGYTF
>TRBJ2-5|TRBV11-2|TRBD2|many|13
TGTGCCAGCAGCCGAGGGAGGGAAGAGACCCAGTACTTC
CASSRGREETQYF
>TRBJ1-1|TRBV10-3|TRBD1|.|14
TGTGCCATCAGAGGGACAGGGGGAGACACTGAAGCTTTCTTT
CAIRGTGGDTEAFF
>TRBJ1-6|TRBV2|.|many|15
TGTGCCAGCAGTGTCTCCGAGACGGATAATTCACCCCTCCACTTT
CASSVSETDNSPLHF
>TRBJ2-6|TRBV5-1|.|many|14
TGCGCCAGCAGCTTTAGCTCTGGGGCCAACGTCCTGACTTTC
CASSFSSGANVLTF
>TRBJ2-4|TRBV12-3/TRBV12-4|.|many|15
TGTGCCAGCAGTTATCGGACAGCCGTCAAAAACATTCAGTACTTC
CASSYRTAVKNIQYF
>TRBJ1-1|TRBV11-2|.|few|13
TGTGCCAGCAGCCTAGAGAGGGGAGCGGAAGCTTTCTTT
CASSLERGAEAFF
>TRBJ2-4|TRBV7-9|.|many|14
TGTGCCAGCAGCGGAGGGGGGTCGAAAAACATTCAGTACTTC
CASSGGGSKNIQYF
>TRBJ2-5|TRBV12-3/TRBV12-4|.|many|13
TGTGCCAGCACCCTGATAGGGGCAGAGACCCAGTACTTC
CASTLIGAETQYF
>TRBJ2-1|TRBV27|.|few|14
TGTGCCAGCACCCTTGGCCGCTCATCCAATGAGAAGTTCTTC
CASTLGRSSNEKFF
>TRBJ2-5|TRBV27|.|many|13
TGTGCCAGCAGCCACCAGGGGCAAGAGACCCAGTACTTC
CASSHQGQETQYF
>TRBJ2-4|TRBV7-2|TRBD1|many|13
TGTGCCAGCAGTCCCGGGGGGACAGGGTTCCAGTACTTC
CASSPGGTGFQYF
>TRBJ2-5|TRBV7-3|TRBD2|many|14
TGTGCCAGCAGCCTCGGGGGGGCGTTGGAGACCCAGTACTTC
CASSLGGALETQYF
>TRBJ2-2|TRBV28|.|many|19
TGTGCCAGCAGCCCACCGGTTTGGACCGGGATACTTAACACCGGGGAGCTGTTTTTT
CASSPPVWTGILNTGELFF